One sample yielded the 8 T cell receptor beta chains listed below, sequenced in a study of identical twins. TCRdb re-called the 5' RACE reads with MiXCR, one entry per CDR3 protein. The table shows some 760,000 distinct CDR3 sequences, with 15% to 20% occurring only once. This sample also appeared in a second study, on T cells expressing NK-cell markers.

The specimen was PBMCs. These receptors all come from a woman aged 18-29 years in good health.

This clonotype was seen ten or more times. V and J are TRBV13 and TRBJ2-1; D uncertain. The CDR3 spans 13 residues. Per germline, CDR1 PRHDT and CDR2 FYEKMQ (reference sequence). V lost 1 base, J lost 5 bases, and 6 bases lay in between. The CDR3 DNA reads TGTGCCAGCAGCTTAGAAGGACACAATGAGCAGTTCTTC. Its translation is CASSLEGHNEQFF.

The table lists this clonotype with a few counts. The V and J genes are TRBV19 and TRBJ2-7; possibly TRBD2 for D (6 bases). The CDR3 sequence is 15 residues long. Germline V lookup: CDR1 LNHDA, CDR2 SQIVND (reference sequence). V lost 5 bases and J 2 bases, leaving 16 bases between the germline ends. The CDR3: CASSPLSGPTYEQYF. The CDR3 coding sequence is TGTGCCAGTAGTCCTCTTAGCGGACCAACCTACGAGCAGTACTTC.

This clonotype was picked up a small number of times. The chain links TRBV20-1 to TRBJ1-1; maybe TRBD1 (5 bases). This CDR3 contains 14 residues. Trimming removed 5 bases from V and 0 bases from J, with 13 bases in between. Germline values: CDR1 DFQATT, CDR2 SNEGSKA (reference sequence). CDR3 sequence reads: CSAPRWGVNTEAFF. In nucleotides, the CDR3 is TGCAGTGCTCCAAGATGGGGGGTGAACACTGAAGCTTTCTTT.

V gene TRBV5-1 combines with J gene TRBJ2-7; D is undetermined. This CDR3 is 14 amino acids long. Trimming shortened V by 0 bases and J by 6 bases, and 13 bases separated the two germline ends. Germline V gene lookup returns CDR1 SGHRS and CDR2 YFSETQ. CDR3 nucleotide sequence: TGCGCCAGCAGCTTGGATGTGGGAACTACCGAGCAGTACTTC. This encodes CASSLDVGTTEQYF.

The CDR3 DNA is TGTGCCATCAGACAAGCGGGAGCGACTTCCTACGAGCAGTACTTC. This gives the protein CAIRQAGATSYEQYF. The chain has TRBV10-3 and TRBJ2-7; 8 nucleotides match TRBD2. Germline V lookup: CDR1 ENHRY, CDR2 SYGVKD. After removal of 6 bases from V and 1 base from J, the junction contained 8 bases not matched to a gene. The CDR3 runs 15 residues.

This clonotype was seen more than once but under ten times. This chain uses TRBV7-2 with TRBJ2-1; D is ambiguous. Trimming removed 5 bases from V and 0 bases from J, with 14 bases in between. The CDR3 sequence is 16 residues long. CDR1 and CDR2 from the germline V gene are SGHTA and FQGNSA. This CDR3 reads CASSIPWAPSYNEQFF. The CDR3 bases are TGTGCCAGCAGCATCCCATGGGCGCCCTCCTACAATGAGCAGTTCTTC.

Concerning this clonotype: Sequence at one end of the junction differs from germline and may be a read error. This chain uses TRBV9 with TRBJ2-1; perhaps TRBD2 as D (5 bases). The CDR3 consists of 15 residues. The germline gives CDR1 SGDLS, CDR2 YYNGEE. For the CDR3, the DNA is TGTGCCAGCGGCGTAAGAGAGGCCGGGAACAATGAGCAGTTCTTC. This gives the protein CASGVREAGNNEQFF.

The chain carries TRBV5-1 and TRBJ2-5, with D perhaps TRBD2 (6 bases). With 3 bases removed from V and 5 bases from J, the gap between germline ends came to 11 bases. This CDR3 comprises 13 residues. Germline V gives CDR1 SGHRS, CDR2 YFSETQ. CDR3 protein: CASSSSSGETQYF. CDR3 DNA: TGCGCCAGCAGCTCTAGCAGCGGGGAGACCCAGTACTTC.